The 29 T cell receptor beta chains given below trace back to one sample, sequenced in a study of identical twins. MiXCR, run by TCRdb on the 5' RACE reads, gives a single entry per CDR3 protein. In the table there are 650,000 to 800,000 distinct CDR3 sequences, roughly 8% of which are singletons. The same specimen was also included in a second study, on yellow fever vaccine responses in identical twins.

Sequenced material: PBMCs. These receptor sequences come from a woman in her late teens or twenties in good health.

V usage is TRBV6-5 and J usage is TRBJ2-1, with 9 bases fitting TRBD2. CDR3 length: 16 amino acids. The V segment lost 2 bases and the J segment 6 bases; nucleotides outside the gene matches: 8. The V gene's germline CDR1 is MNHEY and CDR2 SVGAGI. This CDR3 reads CASSYILAGEFNEQFF. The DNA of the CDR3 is TGTGCCAGCAGTTACATTTTAGCGGGAGAGTTCAATGAGCAGTTCTTC.

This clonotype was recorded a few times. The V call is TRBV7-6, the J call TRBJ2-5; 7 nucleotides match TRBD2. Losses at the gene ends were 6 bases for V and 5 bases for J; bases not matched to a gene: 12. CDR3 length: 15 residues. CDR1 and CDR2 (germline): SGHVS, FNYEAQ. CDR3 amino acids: CASRETGTTSETQYF. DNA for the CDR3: TGTGCCAGCAGGGAAACCGGGACTACAAGTGAGACCCAGTACTTC. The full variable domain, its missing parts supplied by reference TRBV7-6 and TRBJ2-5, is GAGVSQSPRYKVTKRGQDVALRCDPISGHVSLYWYRQALGQGPEFLTYFNYEAQQDKSGLPNDRFSAERPEGSISTLTIQRTEQRDSAMYRCASRETGTTSETQYFGPGTRLLVL.

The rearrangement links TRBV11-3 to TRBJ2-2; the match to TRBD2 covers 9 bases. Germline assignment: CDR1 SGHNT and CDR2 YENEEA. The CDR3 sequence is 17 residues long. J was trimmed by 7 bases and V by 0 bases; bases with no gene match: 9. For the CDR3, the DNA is TGTGCCAGCAGCTTAGAAGGCGCGGGAGGGCTTGGCGGGGAGCTGTTTTTT. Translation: CASSLEGAGGLGGELFF.

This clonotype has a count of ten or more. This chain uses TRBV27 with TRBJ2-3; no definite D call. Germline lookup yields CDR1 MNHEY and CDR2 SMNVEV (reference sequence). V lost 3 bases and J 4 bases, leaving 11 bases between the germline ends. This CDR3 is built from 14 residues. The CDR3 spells CASSLSIGPDTQYF. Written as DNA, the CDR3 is TGTGCCAGCAGTTTGTCCATTGGTCCAGATACGCAGTATTTT.

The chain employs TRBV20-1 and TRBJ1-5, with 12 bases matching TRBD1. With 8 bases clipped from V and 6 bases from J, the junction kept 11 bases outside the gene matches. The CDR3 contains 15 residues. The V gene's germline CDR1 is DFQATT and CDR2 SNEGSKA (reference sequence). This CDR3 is CSTQPGQGAVQPQHF. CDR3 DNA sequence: TGCAGTACGCAACCGGGACAGGGGGCCGTTCAGCCCCAGCATTTT.

The CDR3 sequence is CASSALTEANEQYF. The DNA of the CDR3 is TGTGCCAGCAGCGCCCTGACAGAAGCCAACGAGCAGTACTTC. The rearrangement uses TRBV6-1 and TRBJ2-7, with D maybe TRBD1 (5 bases). CDR3 length: 14 amino acids. Between the trimmed V and J ends, which lost 6 bases and 5 bases, there was a span of 17 bases. Germline lookup yields CDR1 MNHNS and CDR2 SASEGT.

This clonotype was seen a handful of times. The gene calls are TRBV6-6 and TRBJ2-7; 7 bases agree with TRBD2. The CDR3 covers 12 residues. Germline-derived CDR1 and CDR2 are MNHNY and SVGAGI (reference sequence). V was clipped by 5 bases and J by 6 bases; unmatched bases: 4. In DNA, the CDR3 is TGTGCCAGCAGTGCCAGGGAGGGCGAGCAGTACTTC. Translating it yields CASSAREGEQYF.

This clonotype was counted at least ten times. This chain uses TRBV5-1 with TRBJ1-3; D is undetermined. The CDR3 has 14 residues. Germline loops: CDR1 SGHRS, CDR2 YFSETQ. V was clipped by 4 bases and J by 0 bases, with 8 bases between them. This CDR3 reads CASSLTNSGNTIYF. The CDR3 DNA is TGCGCCAGCAGCCTGACAAACTCTGGAAACACCATATATTTT.

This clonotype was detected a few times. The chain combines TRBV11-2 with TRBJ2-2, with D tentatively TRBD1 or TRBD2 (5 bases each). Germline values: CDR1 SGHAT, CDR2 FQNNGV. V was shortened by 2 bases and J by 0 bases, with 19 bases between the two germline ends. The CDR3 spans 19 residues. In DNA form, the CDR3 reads TGTGCCAGCAGCTTAAGGGGCGCGGGTGCCACGGCGAACACCGGGGAGCTGTTTTTT. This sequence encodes CASSLRGAGATANTGELFF.

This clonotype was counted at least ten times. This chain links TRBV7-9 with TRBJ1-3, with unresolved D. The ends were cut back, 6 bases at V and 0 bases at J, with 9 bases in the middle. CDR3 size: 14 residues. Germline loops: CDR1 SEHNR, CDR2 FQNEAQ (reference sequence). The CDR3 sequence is CASRSGVSGNTIYF. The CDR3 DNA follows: TGTGCCAGCAGGTCGGGCGTCTCTGGAAACACCATATATTTT.

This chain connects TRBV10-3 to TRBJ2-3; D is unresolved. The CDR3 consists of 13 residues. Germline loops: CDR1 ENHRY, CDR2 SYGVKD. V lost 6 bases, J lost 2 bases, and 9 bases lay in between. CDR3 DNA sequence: TGTGCCATCAGCCCGTGGGACACAGATACGCAGTATTTT. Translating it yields CAISPWDTDTQYF.

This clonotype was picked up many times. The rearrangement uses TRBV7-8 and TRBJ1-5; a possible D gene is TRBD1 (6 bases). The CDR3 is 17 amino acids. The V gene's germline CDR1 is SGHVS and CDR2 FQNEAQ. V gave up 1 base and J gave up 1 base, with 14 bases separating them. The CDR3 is CASSLVRGGRSNQPQHF. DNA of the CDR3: TGTGCCAGCAGCTTAGTCAGGGGAGGTAGGAGCAATCAGCCCCAGCATTTT.

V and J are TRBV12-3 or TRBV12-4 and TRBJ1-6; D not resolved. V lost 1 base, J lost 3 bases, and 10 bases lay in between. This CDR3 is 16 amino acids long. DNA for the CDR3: TGTGCCAGCAGTTTAGGGCCAGGCCGCTATAATTCACCCCTCCACTTT. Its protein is CASSLGPGRYNSPLHF.

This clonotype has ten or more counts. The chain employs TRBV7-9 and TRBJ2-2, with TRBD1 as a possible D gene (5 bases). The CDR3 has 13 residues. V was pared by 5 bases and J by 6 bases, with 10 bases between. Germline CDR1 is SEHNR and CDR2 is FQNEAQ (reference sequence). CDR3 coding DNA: TGTGCCAGCAGCGCGCAGGGTCCCGGGGAGCTGTTTTTT. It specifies CASSAQGPGELFF.

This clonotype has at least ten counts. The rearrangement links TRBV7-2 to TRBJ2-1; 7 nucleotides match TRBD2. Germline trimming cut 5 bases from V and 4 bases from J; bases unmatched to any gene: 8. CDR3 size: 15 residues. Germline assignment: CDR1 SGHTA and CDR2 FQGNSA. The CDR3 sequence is CASSHGLGTYNEQFF. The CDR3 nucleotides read TGTGCCAGCAGCCACGGACTAGGGACGTACAATGAGCAGTTCTTC.

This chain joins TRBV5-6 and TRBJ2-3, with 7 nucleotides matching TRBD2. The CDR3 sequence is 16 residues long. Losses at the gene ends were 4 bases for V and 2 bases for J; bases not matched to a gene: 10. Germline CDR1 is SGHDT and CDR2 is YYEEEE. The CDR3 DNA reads TGTGCCAGCAGCAGACTAGCCACAGACTTCACAGATACGCAGTATTTT. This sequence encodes CASSRLATDFTDTQYF.

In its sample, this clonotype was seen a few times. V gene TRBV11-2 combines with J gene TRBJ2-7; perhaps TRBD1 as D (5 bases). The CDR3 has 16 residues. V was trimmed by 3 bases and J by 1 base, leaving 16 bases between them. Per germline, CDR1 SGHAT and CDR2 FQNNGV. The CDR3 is CASSFSTDRTSYEQYF. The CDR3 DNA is TGTGCCAGCAGCTTCTCGACAGACCGAACGTCCTACGAGCAGTACTTC.

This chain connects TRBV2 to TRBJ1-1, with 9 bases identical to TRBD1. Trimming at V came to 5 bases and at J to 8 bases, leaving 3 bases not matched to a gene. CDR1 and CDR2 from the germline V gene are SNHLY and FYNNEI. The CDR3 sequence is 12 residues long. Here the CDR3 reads CASSRTGAEAFF. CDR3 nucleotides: TGTGCCAGCAGTAGGACAGGGGCGGAAGCTTTCTTT.

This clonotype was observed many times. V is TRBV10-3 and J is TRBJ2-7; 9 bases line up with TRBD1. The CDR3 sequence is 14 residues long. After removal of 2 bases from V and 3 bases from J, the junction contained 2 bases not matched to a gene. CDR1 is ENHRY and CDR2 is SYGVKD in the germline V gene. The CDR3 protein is CAISERGQGYEQYF. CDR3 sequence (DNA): TGTGCCATCAGTGAGAGGGGACAGGGCTACGAGCAGTACTTC.

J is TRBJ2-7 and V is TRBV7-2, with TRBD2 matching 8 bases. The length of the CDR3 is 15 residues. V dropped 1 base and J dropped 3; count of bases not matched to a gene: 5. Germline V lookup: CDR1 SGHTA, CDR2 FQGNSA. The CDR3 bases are TGTGCCAGCAGCTTAGGAGTAGCGGGGAGCTACGAGCAGTACTTC. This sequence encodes CASSLGVAGSYEQYF.

CDR3 coding DNA: TGTGCCAGTAGTCTCGACAGGGGAGTAAACACTGAAGCTTTCTTT. It yields the protein CASSLDRGVNTEAFF. This chain uses TRBV19 with TRBJ1-1; 8 positions agree with TRBD1. The CDR3 has 15 residues. V shed 5 bases, J shed 2 bases, and the junction held 7 bases outside the gene matches. Germline loops: CDR1 LNHDA, CDR2 SQIVND (reference sequence).

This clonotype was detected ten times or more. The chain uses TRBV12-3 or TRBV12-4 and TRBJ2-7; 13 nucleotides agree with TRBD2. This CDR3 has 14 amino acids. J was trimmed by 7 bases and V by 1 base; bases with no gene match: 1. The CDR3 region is CASSLGTSGREQYF. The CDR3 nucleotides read TGTGCCAGCAGTTTAGGGACTAGCGGGAGAGAGCAGTACTTC.

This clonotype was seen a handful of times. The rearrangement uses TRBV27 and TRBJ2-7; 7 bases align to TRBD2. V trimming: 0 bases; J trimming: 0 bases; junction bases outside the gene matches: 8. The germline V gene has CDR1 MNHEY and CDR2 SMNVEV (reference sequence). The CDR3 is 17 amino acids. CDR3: CASSLSGLGGSSYEQYF. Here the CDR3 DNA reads TGTGCCAGCAGTTTATCAGGGCTCGGCGGGAGCTCCTACGAGCAGTACTTC.

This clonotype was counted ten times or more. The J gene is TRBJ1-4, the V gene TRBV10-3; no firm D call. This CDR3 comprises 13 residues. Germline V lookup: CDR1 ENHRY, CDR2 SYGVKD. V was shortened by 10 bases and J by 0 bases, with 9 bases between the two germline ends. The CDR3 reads CATASSTNEKLFF. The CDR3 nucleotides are TGTGCCACCGCATCGTCAACTAATGAAAAACTGTTTTTT.

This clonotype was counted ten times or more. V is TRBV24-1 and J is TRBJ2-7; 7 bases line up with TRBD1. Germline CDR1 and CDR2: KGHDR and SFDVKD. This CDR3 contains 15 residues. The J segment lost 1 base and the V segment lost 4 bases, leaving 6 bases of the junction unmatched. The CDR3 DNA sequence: TGTGCCACCAGTGACGCCCGGGACAGATCCTACGAGCAGTACTTC. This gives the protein CATSDARDRSYEQYF.

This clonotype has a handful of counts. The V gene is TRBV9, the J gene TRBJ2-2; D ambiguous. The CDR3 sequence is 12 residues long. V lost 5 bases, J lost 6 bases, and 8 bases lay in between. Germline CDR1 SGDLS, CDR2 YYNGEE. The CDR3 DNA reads TGTGCCAGCAGAGGAAGCCCCGGGGAGCTGTTTTTT. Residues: CASRGSPGELFF.

The CDR3 DNA sequence: TGTGCCAGCGGGTTCAAAAGCGGCTACACCTTC. Its protein product is CASGFKSGYTF. V and J are TRBV6-5 and TRBJ1-2; no clear D. Germline V gene lookup returns CDR1 MNHEY and CDR2 SVGAGI. This CDR3 contains 11 residues. The V end lost 8 bases, the J end lost 8 bases, and 12 bases lay between the germline ends.

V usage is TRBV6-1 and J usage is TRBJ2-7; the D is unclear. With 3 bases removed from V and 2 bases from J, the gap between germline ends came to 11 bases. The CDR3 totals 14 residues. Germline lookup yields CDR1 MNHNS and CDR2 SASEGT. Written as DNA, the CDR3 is TGTGCCAGCAGTGACCCCGGGTTTCCCTACGAGCAGTACTTC. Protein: CASSDPGFPYEQYF.

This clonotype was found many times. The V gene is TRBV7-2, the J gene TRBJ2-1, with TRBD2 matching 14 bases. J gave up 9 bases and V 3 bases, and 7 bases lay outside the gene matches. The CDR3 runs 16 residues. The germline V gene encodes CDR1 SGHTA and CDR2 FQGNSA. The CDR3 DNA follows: TGTGCCAGCAGCTTGACTAGCGGGAGGGCCGGGGGTGAGCAGTTCTTC. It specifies CASSLTSGRAGGEQFF.